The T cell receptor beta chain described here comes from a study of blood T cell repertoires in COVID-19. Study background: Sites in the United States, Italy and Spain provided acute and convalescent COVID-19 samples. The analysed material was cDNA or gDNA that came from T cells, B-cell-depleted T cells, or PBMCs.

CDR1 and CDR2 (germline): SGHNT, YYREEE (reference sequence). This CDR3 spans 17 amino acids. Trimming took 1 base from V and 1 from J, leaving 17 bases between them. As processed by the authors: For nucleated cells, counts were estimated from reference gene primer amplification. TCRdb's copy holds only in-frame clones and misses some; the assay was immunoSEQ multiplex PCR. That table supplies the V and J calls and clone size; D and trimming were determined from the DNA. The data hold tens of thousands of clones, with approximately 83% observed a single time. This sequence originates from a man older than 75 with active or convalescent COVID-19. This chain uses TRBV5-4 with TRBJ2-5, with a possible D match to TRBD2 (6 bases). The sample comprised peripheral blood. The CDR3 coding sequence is TGTGCCAGCAGCTTGAGTGGTGTGGCGGGGACCCAAGAGACCCAGTACTTC. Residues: CASSLSGVAGTQETQYF.